The 3 T cell receptor beta chains below all came from one sample that was sequenced in a study of Tregs in tolerant kidney transplant recipients (dated by TCRdb to between 2018 and 2020). Libraries came from the immunoSEQ multiplex PCR assay. TCRdb stores this immuneACCESS table with in-frame sequences only. Part of the clones is absent; in the studies checked, under half of the shortfall reflects unresolved V genes, and no reason is known for the rest. This sample has over 50,000 clones in its table, and 75% to 90% of those were observed once. The ten biggest clones cover around 1.9% of the sample. The time point label here, explained by the study, means: blood sample drawn before combined kidney and bone marrow transplant. Sequenced here: Tregs from blood, sampled before the transplant. These receptors came from a human donor who received a combined kidney and bone marrow transplant.

This clone was counted a single time. CDR3 sequence (DNA): TGTGCCAGCAGCTTAGTTCTGTTCTCCTATGGCTACACCTTC. The encoded protein is CASSLVLFSYGYTF. This chain uses TRBV7-9 with TRBJ1-2, with unresolved D. Per the germline V gene, CDR1 is SEHNR and CDR2 is FQNEAQ (reference sequence). Deletions cut 1 base from V and 4 bases from J, with 10 bases between. The CDR3 runs to 14 residues.

This clone has a single count. The chain combines TRBV5-1 with TRBJ1-2; maybe TRBD1 (5 bases). Germline CDR1 reads SGHRS; CDR2 reads YFSETQ. With 4 bases removed from V and 5 bases from J, the gap between germline ends came to 15 bases. This CDR3 spans 14 amino acids. CDR3 loop: CASSLAGTEYGYTF. For the CDR3, the DNA is TGCGCCAGCAGCCTCGCCGGGACGGAGTATGGCTACACCTTC.

The gene calls are TRBV5-4 and TRBJ2-7, with a tentative D call TRBD2 (5 bases). The length of the CDR3 is 13 residues. CDR1 and CDR2 (germline): SGHNT, YYREEE (reference sequence). Trimming pared 4 bases from V and 2 bases from J, leaving 10 bases between. CDR3 loop: CASSTAGTYEQYF. DNA for the CDR3: TGTGCCAGCAGCACTGCCGGGACCTACGAGCAGTACTTC.